One and the same sample provided the 15 T cell receptor beta chains below, sequenced in a study of glioma-infiltrating T cells after dendritic cell vaccination. The table came from immunoSEQ multiplex PCR; TCRdb's copy has only in-frame clones and leaves some out. The table has fewer than 100,000 clones, about nine tenths seen once. The source was blood, collected before dendritic cell vaccination. These receptors were obtained from a human donor with glioblastoma.

This sequence joins TRBV19 and TRBJ2-2; TRBD1 matches at 8 bases. The CDR3 length is 14 residues. Germline loops: CDR1 LNHDA, CDR2 SQIVND (reference sequence). The V segment lost 8 bases and the J segment 1 base; nucleotides outside the gene matches: 3. In nucleotides, the CDR3 is TGTGCCAGTCGGACAGGGAAGAACACCGGGGAGCTGTTTTTT. This sequence encodes CASRTGKNTGELFF. The full variable domain, with the rest looked up from reference TRBV19 and TRBJ2-2, is DGGITQSPKYLFRKEGQNVTLSCEQNLNHDAMYWYRQDPGQGLRLIYYSQIVNDFQKGDIAEGYSVSREKKESFPLTVTSAQKNPTAFYLCASRTGKNTGELFFGEGSRLTVL.

The CDR3 loop reads CASNAGASYEQYF. CDR3 coding DNA: TGTGCCAGTAATGCGGGGGCGAGCTACGAGCAGTACTTC. The chain is built from TRBV19 and TRBJ2-7; possibly TRBD2 for D (7 bases). In germline, CDR1 is LNHDA, CDR2 SQIVND (reference sequence). CDR3 size: 13 residues. Trimming shortened V by 7 bases and J by 3 bases, and 13 bases separated the two germline ends.

This clone was seen a handful of times. The rearrangement links TRBV19 to TRBJ2-7; D remains ambiguous. The V and J ends lost 4 bases and 7 bases respectively, with 5 bases between them. The germline V gene encodes CDR1 LNHDA and CDR2 SQIVND (reference sequence). The CDR3 totals 10 residues. The CDR3 is CASSTYEQYF. In DNA form, the CDR3 reads TGTGCCAGTAGTACGTATGAGCAGTACTTC.

The rearrangement uses TRBV4-1 and TRBJ2-5; D possibly corresponds to TRBD2 (6 bases). The length of the CDR3 is 15 residues. V was shortened by 3 bases and J by 2 bases, with 13 bases between the two germline ends. The V gene's germline CDR1 is MGHRA and CDR2 YSYEKL. The DNA for the CDR3 is TGCGCCAGCAGCCACCTTTTAGCGGAACAAGAGACCCAGTACTTC. Amino acid sequence: CASSHLLAEQETQYF.

This chain uses TRBV10-3 with TRBJ2-7; 12 nucleotides match TRBD1. Germline V gene data show CDR1 as ENHRY and CDR2 as SYGVKD. J was trimmed by 2 bases and V by 2 bases; bases with no gene match: 13. This CDR3 has 19 amino acids. In nucleotides, the CDR3 is TGTGCCATCAGTGAGCCGGGACAGGGGGCGCGGCCTAGCCCCTACGAGCAGTACTTC. It specifies CAISEPGQGARPSPYEQYF.

The CDR3 sequence: CASIASSYEQYF. The CDR3 nucleotides read TGTGCCAGCATAGCCAGCTCCTACGAGCAGTACTTC. This sequence joins TRBV2 and TRBJ2-7; no definite D call. This CDR3 comprises 12 residues. Deletions cut 7 bases from V and 0 bases from J, with 7 bases between. The V gene's germline CDR1 is SNHLY and CDR2 FYNNEI. Complete variable domain (other parts from reference TRBV2 and TRBJ2-7): EPEVTQTPSHQVTQMGQEVILRCVPISNHLYFYWYRQILGQKVEFLVSFYNNEISEKSEIFDDQFSVERPDGSNFTLKIRSTKLEDSAMYFCASIASSYEQYFGPGTRLTVT.

The chain joins TRBV6-1 to TRBJ2-3; D unresolved. Germline CDR1 and CDR2: MNHNS and SASEGT. V was pared by 5 bases and J by 0 bases, with 12 bases between. The CDR3 totals 15 residues. CDR3 amino acids: CASSTESMSTDTQYF. CDR3 DNA sequence: TGTGCCAGCAGTACCGAAAGCATGAGCACAGATACGCAGTATTTT.

The V and J genes are TRBV5-6 and TRBJ1-2, with 12 bases identical to TRBD1. V was clipped by 2 bases and J by 4 bases; unmatched bases: 9. Germline CDR1 SGHDT, CDR2 YYEEEE. The CDR3 sequence is 17 residues long. The CDR3 nucleotides read TGTGCCAGCAGCTTTGACCGGGGGACAGGGGGCGTCTATGGCTACACCTTC. This encodes CASSFDRGTGGVYGYTF.

The table lists this clone with a few counts. The gene calls are TRBV25-1 and TRBJ1-3; a weak D match, TRBD1 (6 bases). Germline assignment: CDR1 MGHDK and CDR2 SYGVNS. Deletions cut 0 bases from V and 3 bases from J, with 9 bases between. The CDR3 has 15 residues. CDR3 sequence: CASSEYRGSGNTIYF. CDR3 coding DNA: TGTGCCAGCAGTGAATACAGGGGAAGTGGAAACACCATATATTTT.

The CDR3 nucleotides read TGTGCCAGCAGCTTGCAGGGGGCAGTCACTGAAGCTTTCTTT. Its translation: CASSLQGAVTEAFF. J is TRBJ1-1 and V is TRBV5-6; 8 nucleotides line up with TRBD1. Trimming at V came to 1 base and at J to 4 bases, leaving 3 bases not matched to a gene. The CDR3 loop spans 14 amino acids. CDR1 is SGHDT, CDR2 YYEEEE, per germline.

The chain carries TRBV29-1 and TRBJ2-1; 7 nucleotides agree with TRBD2. Germline values: CDR1 SQVTM, CDR2 ANQGSEA. The trim removed 6 bases at V and 11 bases at J, leaving 10 bases unmatched. The CDR3 is made up of 12 amino acids. The chain's CDR3 is CSVHDGGGKQFF. Here the CDR3 DNA reads TGCAGCGTCCACGATGGGGGGGGGAAGCAGTTCTTC.

The V gene is TRBV4-1, the J gene TRBJ2-5; TRBD1 might be the D (5 bases). V lost 1 base, J lost 3 bases, and 12 bases lay in between. Germline lookup yields CDR1 MGHRA and CDR2 YSYEKL. This CDR3 spans 15 amino acids. DNA for the CDR3: TGCGCCAGCAGCCAAGGTGTGGGGCCCGAAGAGACCCAGTACTTC. This codes for CASSQGVGPEETQYF.

This chain connects TRBV10-2 to TRBJ1-4, with 9 positions matching TRBD1. Per germline, CDR1 WSHSY and CDR2 SAAADI. The V and J ends lost 3 bases and 0 bases, in that order; junction bases with no gene match: 11. The CDR3 extends over 19 amino acids. The CDR3 loop reads CASSEAGTGRPATNEKLFF. The CDR3 DNA reads TGCGCCAGCAGTGAAGCCGGGACAGGGCGTCCGGCAACTAATGAAAAACTGTTTTTT.

This clone appeared once. The chain employs TRBV9 and TRBJ2-5; 9 nucleotides agree with TRBD1. The J call is in doubt because the DNA end fits TRBJ2-7 better. CDR3 size: 15 residues. Germline CDR1 is SGDLS and CDR2 is YYNGEE. The CDR3 sequence is CASSRGTGYAYEQYF. The CDR3 coding sequence is TGTGCCAGCAGCCGCGGGACAGGGTACGCCTACGAGCAGTACTTC.

The chain recombines TRBV29-1 with TRBJ2-7, with 11 bases that match TRBD2. CDR1 is SQVTM and CDR2 is ANQGSEA in the germline V gene. This CDR3 is 13 amino acids long. Trimming at V came to 4 bases and at J to 5 bases, leaving 4 bases not matched to a gene. CDR3 nucleotide sequence: TGCAGCGTTGCCGGGACTAGCGGAAACGAGCAGTACTTC. This encodes CSVAGTSGNEQYF.